Following are 8 T cell receptor beta chains from one sample sequenced in a study of CD8 T cells in Susac syndrome. RNA was extracted with the RNeasy kit, and a quantity of roughly 0.5 to 1 ug was reverse transcribed using random hexamers. MiXCR, applied by TCRdb to the immunoSEQ multiplex PCR reads, yields one record per CDR3 protein. Of hundreds of thousands of distinct CDR3 sequences listed, approximately 85% are singletons. The sample consisted of CD8+ T cells from PBMCs. These receptor sequences come from a human donor with multiple sclerosis.

The V call is TRBV30, the J call TRBJ2-1; D not certain. Germline V gene lookup returns CDR1 GTSNPN and CDR2 SVGIG (reference sequence). The CDR3 totals 16 residues. Deletions cut 5 bases from V and 2 bases from J, with 19 bases between. DNA for the CDR3: TGTGCCTGGGTGACCAAAGATGCTGCGGCCTACAATGAGCAGTTCTTC. This translates into CAWVTKDAAAYNEQFF.

The genes are TRBV12-3 or TRBV12-4 and TRBJ2-1, with 9 bases fitting TRBD2. This CDR3 comprises 17 residues. V was clipped by 4 bases and J by 3 bases; unmatched bases: 10. The CDR3 nucleotides read TGTGCCAGCAGTTCCCCCGGGGTAGCGGGAGTCTACAATGAGCAGTTCTTC. It translates to CASSSPGVAGVYNEQFF.

The J gene is TRBJ2-1, the V gene TRBV6-5; 8 bases map to TRBD1. The V gene's germline CDR1 is MNHEY and CDR2 SVGAGI. The CDR3 consists of 17 residues. Trimming cost V 4 bases and J 6 bases; bases outside gene matches: 14. The DNA for the CDR3 is TGTGCCAGCAGTTCGGACAGGGCCCTCACGGCGGTCAATGAGCAGTTCTTC. Its translation: CASSSDRALTAVNEQFF.

This clonotype was found once. V and J are TRBV12-3 or TRBV12-4 and TRBJ2-3; 14 bases line up with TRBD2. This CDR3 has 16 residues. V lost 6 bases and J lost 6; bases outside the gene matches: 8. CDR3 loop: CASSLAGLAGVDTQYF. In nucleotides, the CDR3 is TGTGCCAGCAGCCTGGCGGGACTAGCGGGGGTGGATACGCAGTATTTT.

This chain uses TRBV7-9 with TRBJ2-1; the match to TRBD2 covers 9 bases. Germline assignment: CDR1 SEHNR and CDR2 FQNEAQ (reference sequence). Losses at the gene ends were 7 bases for V and 8 bases for J; bases not matched to a gene: 12. CDR3 size: 15 residues. CDR3 sequence (DNA): TGTGCCAGCACCCCCAGTAGCGGGAGTGTGTATGAGCAGTTCTTC. Its protein product is CASTPSSGSVYEQFF.

This chain joins TRBV5-5 and TRBJ1-4, with D hard to call. V was clipped by 2 bases and J by 6 bases, with 5 bases between them. This CDR3 region has 12 residues. Germline CDR1 reads SGHKS; CDR2 reads YYEKEE (reference sequence). The CDR3 reads CASSLMDEKLFF. CDR3 sequence (DNA): TGTGCCAGCAGCTTAATGGATGAAAAACTGTTTTTT.

The rearrangement links TRBV30 to TRBJ2-5; 7 positions match TRBD2. The CDR3 runs to 14 residues. After removal of 3 bases from V and 4 bases from J, the junction contained 8 bases not matched to a gene. Germline V gives CDR1 GTSNPN, CDR2 SVGIG (reference sequence). This CDR3 reads CAWRGGAGIETQYF. In DNA, the CDR3 is TGTGCCTGGAGGGGAGGGGCAGGGATAGAGACCCAGTACTTC. The whole variable domain, remainder taken from reference TRBV30 and TRBJ2-5, is SQTIHQWPATLVQPVGSPLSLECTVEGTSNPNLYWYRQAAGRGLQLLFYSVGIGQISSEVPQNLSASRPQDRQFILSSKKLLLSDSGFYLCAWRGGAGIETQYFGPGTRLLVL.

This clonotype was recorded many times. The rearrangement uses TRBV19 and TRBJ2-7, with TRBD1 matching over 10 bases. Trimming took 9 bases from V and 2 from J; bases not matched to a gene: 7. Germline-derived CDR1 and CDR2 are LNHDA and SQIVND (reference sequence). The CDR3 has 14 amino acids. The CDR3 here is CASSPGTGAYEQYF. CDR3 bases: TGTGCCAGCAGCCCCGGGACAGGGGCCTACGAGCAGTACTTC.